A selection of T cell receptor beta chains follows, all from one sample in a study of OX40 agonist ivuxolimab in advanced cancers. Generated by immunoSEQ multiplex PCR, the TCRdb table keeps only in-frame clones and is missing some. The data contain about 61,000 clones, around 82% of them singletons. The sequencing here drew on CD4+ or CD8+ T cells sorted from blood, taken in a trial of the OX40 agonist ivuxolimab. These receptors were taken from an adult with an advanced solid tumor such as melanoma, head and neck, liver or kidney cancer. The CDR3 runs from the conserved cysteine through the conserved F or W. Each record gives: V gene, clone size, CDR3 length, J gene, D gene, CDR3 protein, CDR3 DNA. D genes are given only for firm matches. Rows give clone size only sometimes, using once, few, many, or a class for an expanded clone.

v_gene: TRBV5-5
abundance: few
len: 18
j_gene: TRBJ2-7
d_gene: TRBD1
CDR3aa: CASSPRKTPDRPLGEQYF
CDR3nt: TGTGCCAGCAGCCCAAGGAAGACCCCGGACAGGCCCCTGGGCGAGCAGTACTTC

v_gene: TRBV5-6
abundance: .
len: 12
j_gene: TRBJ1-2
d_gene: .
CDR3aa: CASSYGGLGYTF
CDR3nt: TGTGCCAGCAGCTACGGGGGGCTGGGCTACACCTTC

v_gene: TRBV4-2
abundance: .
len: 14
j_gene: TRBJ1-5
d_gene: .
CDR3aa: CASSQVGKDQPQHF
CDR3nt: TGTGCCAGCAGCCAAGTAGGGAAGGATCAGCCCCAGCATTTT

v_gene: TRBV19
abundance: few
len: 12
j_gene: TRBJ2-5
d_gene: .
CDR3aa: CASTEGGETQYF
CDR3nt: TGTGCCAGTACGGAGGGCGGGGAGACCCAGTACTTC

v_gene: TRBV5-1
abundance: .
len: 15
j_gene: TRBJ1-2
d_gene: .
CDR3aa: CASSYGQGNPYGYTF
CDR3nt: TGCGCCAGCAGTTATGGACAAGGGAACCCCTATGGCTACACCTTC

v_gene: TRBV11-3
abundance: .
len: 13
j_gene: TRBJ2-7
d_gene: TRBD2
CDR3aa: CASSSRLAGEQYF
CDR3nt: TGTGCCAGCAGCTCAAGACTAGCTGGAGAGCAGTACTTC

v_gene: TRBV5-1
abundance: .
len: 15
j_gene: TRBJ2-3
d_gene: TRBD2
CDR3aa: CASSLVMAGGDTQYF
CDR3nt: TGCGCCAGCAGCTTGGTGATGGCGGGAGGAGATACGCAGTATTTT

v_gene: TRBV2
abundance: once
len: 11
j_gene: TRBJ1-4
d_gene: .
CDR3aa: CASSEGHLKLF
CDR3nt: TGTGCCAGCAGTGAGGGGCATCTCAAACTATTT

v_gene: TRBV6-5
abundance: .
len: 13
j_gene: TRBJ1-2
d_gene: .
CDR3aa: CASSVDGTYGYTF
CDR3nt: TGTGCCAGCAGTGTTGACGGGACCTATGGCTACACCTTC

v_gene: TRBV28
abundance: .
len: 14
j_gene: TRBJ2-1
d_gene: TRBD2
CDR3aa: CASPPSGRPGEQFF
CDR3nt: TGTGCCAGCCCTCCTAGCGGGAGACCGGGTGAGCAGTTCTTC

v_gene: TRBV30
abundance: .
len: 16
j_gene: TRBJ1-3
d_gene: .
CDR3aa: CAWSRGTQPTGNTIYF
CDR3nt: TGTGCCTGGAGTAGGGGGACCCAACCAACGGGAAACACCATATATTTT

v_gene: TRBV5-4
abundance: .
len: 13
j_gene: TRBJ2-5
d_gene: .
CDR3aa: CASSEAGGETQYF
CDR3nt: TGTGCCAGCAGCGAGGCGGGTGGGGAGACCCAGTACTTC

v_gene: TRBV5-4
abundance: .
len: 16
j_gene: TRBJ2-3
d_gene: TRBD1
CDR3aa: CASSIRTGVGTDTQYF
CDR3nt: TGTGCCAGCAGCATAAGGACAGGGGTCGGCACAGATACGCAGTATTTT

v_gene: TRBV9
abundance: .
len: 15
j_gene: TRBJ1-5
d_gene: .
CDR3aa: CASTIRDISNQPQHF
CDR3nt: TGTGCCAGCACCATTAGGGACATAAGCAATCAGCCCCAGCATTTT

v_gene: TRBV28
abundance: .
len: 16
j_gene: TRBJ2-4
d_gene: TRBD1
CDR3aa: CASSLLGQGAVDIQYF
CDR3nt: TGTGCCAGCAGCTTGCTGGGACAGGGGGCGGTGGACATTCAGTACTTC

v_gene: TRBV5-4
abundance: once
len: 14
j_gene: TRBJ1-2
d_gene: .
CDR3aa: CASQGTDRGYGYTF
CDR3nt: TGTGCCAGCCAAGGGACGGATCGGGGCTATGGCTACACCTTC

v_gene: TRBV7-9
abundance: .
len: 15
j_gene: TRBJ2-7
d_gene: .
CDR3aa: CASSLVGGESYEQYF
CDR3nt: TGTGCCAGCAGCTTAGTGGGCGGAGAGTCCTACGAGCAGTACTTC

v_gene: TRBV2
abundance: many
len: 14
j_gene: TRBJ2-7
d_gene: TRBD2
CDR3aa: CASGSGSLSYEQYF
CDR3nt: TGTGCCAGTGGGAGCGGGAGTCTCTCCTACGAGCAGTACTTC

v_gene: TRBV7-6
abundance: once
len: 13
j_gene: TRBJ2-3
d_gene: .
CDR3aa: CASGRGITDTQYF
CDR3nt: TGTGCCAGCGGAAGGGGAATCACAGATACGCAGTATTTT

v_gene: TRBV18
abundance: .
len: 15
j_gene: TRBJ2-7
d_gene: TRBD2
CDR3aa: CASSPAGGGGSEQYF
CDR3nt: TGTGCCAGCTCACCGGCGGGGGGAGGAGGGAGCGAGCAGTACTTC

v_gene: TRBV28
abundance: .
len: 14
j_gene: TRBJ1-1
d_gene: .
CDR3aa: CASNIRFGGTEAFF
CDR3nt: TGTGCCAGCAATATTCGGTTCGGTGGGACTGAAGCTTTCTTT

v_gene: TRBV27
abundance: .
len: 12
j_gene: TRBJ1-2
d_gene: TRBD1
CDR3aa: CASRRQGFGYTF
CDR3nt: TGTGCCAGCAGGCGACAGGGGTTTGGCTACACCTTC

v_gene: TRBV29-1
abundance: .
len: 11
j_gene: TRBJ1-1
d_gene: .
CDR3aa: CSVGENTEAFF
CDR3nt: TGCAGCGTTGGAGAGAACACTGAAGCTTTCTTT

v_gene: TRBV27
abundance: once
len: 18
j_gene: TRBJ2-5
d_gene: TRBD2
CDR3aa: CASSLSELAGFTTETQYF
CDR3nt: TGTGCCAGCAGTTTATCAGAACTAGCGGGCTTCACAACAGAGACCCAGTACTTC

v_gene: TRBV7-2
abundance: .
len: 15
j_gene: TRBJ2-7
d_gene: .
CDR3aa: CASTRSVGSSYEQYF
CDR3nt: TGTGCCAGCACCAGATCAGTGGGAAGCTCCTACGAGCAGTACTTC

v_gene: TRBV2
abundance: .
len: 14
j_gene: TRBJ1-2
d_gene: .
CDR3aa: CASSELGGDYGYTF
CDR3nt: TGTGCCAGCAGTGAACTGGGGGGGGATTATGGCTACACCTTC

v_gene: TRBV28
abundance: few
len: 12
j_gene: TRBJ2-5
d_gene: .
CDR3aa: CASSSGQETQYF
CDR3nt: TGTGCCAGCAGTTCAGGGCAAGAGACCCAGTACTTC

v_gene: TRBV4-1
abundance: .
len: 13
j_gene: TRBJ2-5
d_gene: .
CDR3aa: CASRLTGEETQYF
CDR3nt: TGCGCCAGCAGGCTGACAGGAGAAGAGACCCAGTACTTC

v_gene: TRBV19
abundance: once
len: 12
j_gene: TRBJ2-1
d_gene: .
CDR3aa: CASNRRDNEQFF
CDR3nt: TGTGCCAGTAATCGCAGGGACAATGAGCAGTTCTTC

v_gene: TRBV7-9
abundance: .
len: 17
j_gene: TRBJ2-2
d_gene: TRBD1
CDR3aa: CASSLMEGTGTSGELFF
CDR3nt: TGTGCCAGCAGCTTAATGGAGGGGACAGGGACCTCCGGGGAGCTGTTTTTT

v_gene: TRBV18
abundance: .
len: 15
j_gene: TRBJ2-1
d_gene: TRBD2
CDR3aa: CASSPGLAGASEQFF
CDR3nt: TGTGCCAGCTCCCCCGGACTAGCGGGAGCGAGTGAGCAGTTCTTC

v_gene: TRBV2
abundance: .
len: 17
j_gene: TRBJ2-3
d_gene: TRBD1
CDR3aa: CASSDPTGGYHTDTQYF
CDR3nt: TGTGCCAGCAGTGATCCGACAGGGGGCTATCACACAGATACGCAGTATTTT

v_gene: TRBV5-1
abundance: .
len: 14
j_gene: TRBJ1-1
d_gene: .
CDR3aa: CASSPRGGNTEAFF
CDR3nt: TGCGCCAGCAGCCCCCGAGGCGGTAACACTGAAGCTTTCTTT

v_gene: TRBV10-3
abundance: .
len: 14
j_gene: TRBJ2-1
d_gene: .
CDR3aa: CAISDLGTNNEQFF
CDR3nt: TGTGCCATCAGTGACCTCGGGACGAACAATGAGCAGTTCTTC

v_gene: TRBV7-2
abundance: .
len: 13
j_gene: TRBJ1-2
d_gene: .
CDR3aa: CASSPDRNYGYTF
CDR3nt: TGTGCCAGCAGCCCGGACAGAAACTATGGCTACACCTTC

v_gene: TRBV23-1
abundance: .
len: 16
j_gene: TRBJ2-7
d_gene: .
CDR3aa: CASSQPGRKGGYEQYF
CDR3nt: TGCGCCAGCAGTCAACCCGGCCGGAAGGGAGGCTACGAGCAGTACTTC

v_gene: TRBV4-2
abundance: .
len: 14
j_gene: TRBJ2-5
d_gene: .
CDR3aa: CASSQGAREETQYF
CDR3nt: TGTGCCAGCAGCCAAGGAGCACGGGAAGAGACCCAGTACTTC

v_gene: TRBV5-1
abundance: .
len: 13
j_gene: TRBJ2-7
d_gene: .
CDR3aa: CASSFPGSYEQYF
CDR3nt: TGCGCCAGCAGCTTCCCAGGGTCCTACGAGCAGTACTTC

v_gene: TRBV6-5
abundance: .
len: 14
j_gene: TRBJ2-7
d_gene: TRBD2
CDR3aa: CASRGLAGSYEQYF
CDR3nt: TGTGCCAGCAGGGGCCTAGCGGGTAGCTACGAGCAGTACTTC

v_gene: TRBV5-1
abundance: few
len: 13
j_gene: TRBJ1-2
d_gene: .
CDR3aa: CASSLDDNYGYTF
CDR3nt: TGCGCCAGCAGCTTGGATGACAACTATGGCTACACCTTC

v_gene: TRBV7-2
abundance: .
len: 21
j_gene: TRBJ2-1
d_gene: TRBD2
CDR3aa: CASSLASTSGRPSDSYNEQFF
CDR3nt: TGTGCCAGCAGCTTAGCTTCGACTAGCGGGAGACCCTCTGATTCCTACAATGAGCAGTTCTTC

v_gene: TRBV9
abundance: .
len: 13
j_gene: TRBJ2-5
d_gene: .
CDR3aa: CASSTDGGETQYF
CDR3nt: TGTGCCAGCAGTACAGATGGGGGGGAGACCCAGTACTTC

v_gene: TRBV19
abundance: .
len: 15
j_gene: TRBJ1-1
d_gene: .
CDR3aa: CASSTPGRLNTEAFF
CDR3nt: TGTGCCAGTAGTACCCCGGGACGGTTGAACACTGAAGCTTTCTTT

v_gene: TRBV5-1
abundance: few
len: 13
j_gene: TRBJ2-3
d_gene: .
CDR3aa: CASSRDSQDTQYF
CDR3nt: TGCGCCAGCAGCCGGGACTCCCAGGATACGCAGTATTTT

v_gene: TRBV6-1
abundance: .
len: 14
j_gene: TRBJ2-7
d_gene: .
CDR3aa: CASSPGPLSYEQYF
CDR3nt: TGTGCCAGCAGTCCCGGACCCCTCTCCTACGAGCAGTACTTC

v_gene: TRBV5-4
abundance: .
len: 14
j_gene: TRBJ2-1
d_gene: TRBD2
CDR3aa: CASSISGSHNEQFF
CDR3nt: TGTGCCAGCAGCATAAGCGGGAGTCACAATGAGCAGTTCTTC

v_gene: TRBV6-1
abundance: .
len: 12
j_gene: TRBJ1-2
d_gene: TRBD1
CDR3aa: CASSDQGAFHTF
CDR3nt: TGTGCCAGCAGTGATCAGGGGGCCTTCCACACCTTC

v_gene: TRBV5-3
abundance: few
len: 12
j_gene: TRBJ2-7
d_gene: TRBD1
CDR3aa: CARGQGSYEQYF
CDR3nt: TGTGCCAGGGGACAGGGATCCTACGAGCAGTACTTC

v_gene: TRBV27
abundance: .
len: 16
j_gene: TRBJ2-7
d_gene: .
CDR3aa: CASSFKQDEDAYEQYF
CDR3nt: TGTGCCAGCAGTTTTAAACAGGACGAAGACGCCTACGAGCAGTACTTC

v_gene: TRBV11-2
abundance: .
len: 15
j_gene: TRBJ2-1
d_gene: TRBD2
CDR3aa: CASSSLAGARNEQFF
CDR3nt: TGTGCCAGCAGCTCGCTAGCGGGAGCTAGGAATGAGCAGTTCTTC